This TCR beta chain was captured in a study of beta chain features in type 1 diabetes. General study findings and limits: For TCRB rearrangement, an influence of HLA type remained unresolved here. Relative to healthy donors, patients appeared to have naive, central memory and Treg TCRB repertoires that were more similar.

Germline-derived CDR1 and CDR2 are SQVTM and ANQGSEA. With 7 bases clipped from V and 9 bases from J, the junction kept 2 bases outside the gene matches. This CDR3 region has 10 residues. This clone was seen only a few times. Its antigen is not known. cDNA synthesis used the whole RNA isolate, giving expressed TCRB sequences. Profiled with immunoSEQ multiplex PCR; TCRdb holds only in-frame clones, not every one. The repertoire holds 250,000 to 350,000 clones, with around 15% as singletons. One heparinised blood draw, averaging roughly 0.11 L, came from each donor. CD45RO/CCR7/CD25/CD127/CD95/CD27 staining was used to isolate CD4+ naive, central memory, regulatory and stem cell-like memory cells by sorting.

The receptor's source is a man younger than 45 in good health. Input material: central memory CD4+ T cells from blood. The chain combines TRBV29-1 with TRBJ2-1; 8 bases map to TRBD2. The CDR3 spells CSGGGTEQFF. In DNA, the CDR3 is TGCAGCGGCGGGGGGACTGAGCAGTTCTTC.